One TCR beta chain is described in this entry. Self-reported history from a screening survey and questionnaire set each donor's cohort. Recovery among Cohort 3 donors was established by two negative PCRs, clearance, or symptom resolution. Trimming at V came to 0 bases and at J to 1 base, leaving 10 bases not matched to a gene. Looked up from germline, CDR1 is SGDLS and CDR2 is YYNGEE. The CDR3 contains 18 residues. This table comes from immunoSEQ multiplex PCR, and its TCRdb copy is limited to in-frame clones, with some not included. The sample has roughly 250,000 clones; approximately 85% are singletons. The record originates from a study of blood T cell repertoires in COVID-19. Whole-study context: Both acute and convalescent COVID-19 samples were obtained from the United States, Italy and Spain.

The sequence came from a woman aged 25 to 39 who had recovered from COVID-19. This chain joins TRBV9 and TRBJ1-1, with TRBD1 identical over 9 bases. Sequencing input: PBMCs or T cells enriched from blood (not recorded which). This CDR3 is CASSVVPPSTGGNTEAFF. In nucleotides, the CDR3 is TGTGCCAGCAGCGTAGTCCCCCCCTCGACAGGGGGGAACACTGAAGCTTTCTTT.